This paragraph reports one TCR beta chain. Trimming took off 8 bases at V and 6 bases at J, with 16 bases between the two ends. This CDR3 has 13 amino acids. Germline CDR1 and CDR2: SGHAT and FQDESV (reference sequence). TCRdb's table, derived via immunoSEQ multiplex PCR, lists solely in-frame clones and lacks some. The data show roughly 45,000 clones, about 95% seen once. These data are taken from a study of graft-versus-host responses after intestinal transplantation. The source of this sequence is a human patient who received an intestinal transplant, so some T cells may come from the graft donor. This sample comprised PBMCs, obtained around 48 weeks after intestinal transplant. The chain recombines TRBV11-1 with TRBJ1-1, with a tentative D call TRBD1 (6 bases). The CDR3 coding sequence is TGTGCCAGCTCACTAGGGGGGGCTCCTGAAGCTTTCTTT. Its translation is CASSLGGAPEAFF.